This T cell receptor beta chain was sequenced for a study of T cells in localized non-small cell lung cancer. The study's findings and limits: A denser population of T cells in blood accompanied longer overall survival. Appearance in adjacent lung was seen for a median around 60 of the top 100 tumor clones.

The V segment lost 4 bases and the J segment 1 base; nucleotides outside the gene matches: 7. Germline CDR1 and CDR2: SEHNR and FQNEAQ (reference sequence). The CDR3 spans 16 residues. The data were produced by immunoSEQ multiplex PCR, yet TCRdb's version contains in-frame clones alone and is incomplete. The profile covers 45,000 to 55,000 clones, with just over 85% appearing a single time and 15% to 20% taken by the ten largest. This clone has more than one count but fewer than ten. Its antigen remains unidentified. The starting material was peripheral blood, obtained before any cancer treatment. This TCR came from a male donor aged 60 or older with stage III squamous cell lung carcinoma. This rearrangement joins TRBV7-9 to TRBJ1-5, with 7 nucleotides matching TRBD1. CDR3 protein: CASSSTTGTSNQPQHF. Here the CDR3 DNA reads TGTGCCAGCAGCTCAACGACAGGGACAAGCAATCAGCCCCAGCATTTT.